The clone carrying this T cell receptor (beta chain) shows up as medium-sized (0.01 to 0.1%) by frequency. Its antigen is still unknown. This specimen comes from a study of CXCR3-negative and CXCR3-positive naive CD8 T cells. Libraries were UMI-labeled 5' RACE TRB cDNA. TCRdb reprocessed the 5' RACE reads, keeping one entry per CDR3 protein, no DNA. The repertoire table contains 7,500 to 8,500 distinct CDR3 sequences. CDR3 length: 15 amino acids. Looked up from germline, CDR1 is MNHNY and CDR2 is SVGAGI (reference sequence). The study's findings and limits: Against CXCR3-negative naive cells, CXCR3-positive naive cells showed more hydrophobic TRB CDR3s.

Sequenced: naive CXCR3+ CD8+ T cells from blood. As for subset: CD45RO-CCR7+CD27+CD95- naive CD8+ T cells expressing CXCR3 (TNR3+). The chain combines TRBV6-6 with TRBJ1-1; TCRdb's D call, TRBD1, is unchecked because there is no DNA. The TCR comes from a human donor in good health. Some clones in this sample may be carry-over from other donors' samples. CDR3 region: CASSYFTGMDTEAFF.